The entry that follows covers one T cell receptor (beta chain) sequence. Distinct nucleotide sequences in the sample also encode this CDR3. The V segment lost 11 bases and the J segment 0 bases; nucleotides outside the gene matches: 6. CDR1 MNHEY and CDR2 SVGAGI come from the germline V gene. The CDR3 is 13 residues long. These data are taken from a study of Ad26.COV2.S vaccination and SARS-CoV-2 variants. Indicated treatment: around 19 received Ad26.COV2.S at low or high dose, single or two shots; about 5 received placebo; per-sample allocation not given. Collection of the samples took place on day 63 after the first injection of vaccine or placebo. Using immunoSEQ multiplex PCR, the repertoire was profiled, and TCRdb retains in-frame clones only, with some absent. In the table there are about 680,000 clones, roughly 90% of which are singletons.

The TCR sequence derives from a person between 18 and 60 years old who received the Ad26.COV2.S COVID-19 vaccine or a placebo. This chain links TRBV6-5 with TRBJ2-7, with 8 nucleotides matching TRBD1. This material consisted of peripheral blood, taken in a trial of Ad26.COV2.S vaccine versus placebo. The CDR3 DNA is TGTGCCTCTCGGACAGGGAGCTCCTACGAGCAGTACTTC. Its translation is CASRTGSSYEQYF.